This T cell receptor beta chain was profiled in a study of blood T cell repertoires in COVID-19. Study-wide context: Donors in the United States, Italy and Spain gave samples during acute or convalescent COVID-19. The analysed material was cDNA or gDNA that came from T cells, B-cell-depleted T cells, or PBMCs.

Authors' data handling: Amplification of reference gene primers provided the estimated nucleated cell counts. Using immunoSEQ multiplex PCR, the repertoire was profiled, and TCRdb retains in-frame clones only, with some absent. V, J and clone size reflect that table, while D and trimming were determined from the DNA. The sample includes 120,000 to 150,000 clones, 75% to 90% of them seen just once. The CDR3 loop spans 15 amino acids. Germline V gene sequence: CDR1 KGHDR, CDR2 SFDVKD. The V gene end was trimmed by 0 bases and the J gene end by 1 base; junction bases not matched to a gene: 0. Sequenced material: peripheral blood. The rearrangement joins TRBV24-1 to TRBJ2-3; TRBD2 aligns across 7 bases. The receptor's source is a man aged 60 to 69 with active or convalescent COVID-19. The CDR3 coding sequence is TGTGCCACCAGTGATTTGACTAGCGGCACAGATACGCAGTATTTT. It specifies CATSDLTSGTDTQYF.